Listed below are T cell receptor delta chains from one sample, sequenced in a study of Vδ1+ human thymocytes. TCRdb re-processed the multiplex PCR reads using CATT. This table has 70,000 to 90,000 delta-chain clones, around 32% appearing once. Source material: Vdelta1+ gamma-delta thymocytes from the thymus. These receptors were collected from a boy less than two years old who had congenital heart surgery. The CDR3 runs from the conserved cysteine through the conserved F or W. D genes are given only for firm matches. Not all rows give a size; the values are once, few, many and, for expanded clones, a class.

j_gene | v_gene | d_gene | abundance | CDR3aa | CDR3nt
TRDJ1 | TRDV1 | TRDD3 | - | CALGETGTLLGDTKLIF | TGTGCTCTTGGGGAAACCGGGACGCTCCTGGGGGATACTAAACTCATCTTT
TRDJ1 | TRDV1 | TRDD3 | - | CALGELVKGIRYTDKLIF | TGTGCTCTTGGGGAACTAGTGAAGGGGATACGGTATACCGATAAACTCATCTTT
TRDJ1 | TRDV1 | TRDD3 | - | CALGELRTGGSDKLIF | TGTGCTCTTGGTGAACTGCGTACTGGGGGATCCGATAAACTCATCTTT
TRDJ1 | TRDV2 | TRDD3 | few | CACKLGVHTDKLIF | TGTGCCTGCAAACTGGGGGTCCACACCGATAAACTCATCTTT
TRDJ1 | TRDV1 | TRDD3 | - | CALGERTRWGIPLLYTDKLIF | TGTGCTCTTGGGGAACGGACTCGATGGGGGATACCTCTCCTGTACACCGATAAACTCATCTTT
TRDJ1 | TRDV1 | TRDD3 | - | CALGEQPKSLLGDTIQQADKLIF | TGTGCTCTTGGGGAACAGCCTAAATCCTTACTGGGGGATACGATTCAGCAAGCCGATAAACTCATCTTT
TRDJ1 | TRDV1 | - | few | CALGRYPESTGLYTDKLIF | TGTGCTCTTGGTAGGTACCCAGAGTCAACTGGGCTGTACACCGATAAACTCATCTTT
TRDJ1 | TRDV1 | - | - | CALGELFLAPYWGPDKLIF | TGTGCTCTTGGGGAACTCTTCCTAGCCCCTTACTGGGGGCCCGATAAACTCATCTTT
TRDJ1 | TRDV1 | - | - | CALGELITDKLIF | TGTGCTCTTGGGGAACTGATCACCGATAAACTCATCTTT
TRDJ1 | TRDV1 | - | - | CALGGSVSPRGKNTDKLIF | TGTGCTCTTGGGGGCTCGGTGTCTCCACGGGGGAAAAACACCGATAAACTCATCTTT
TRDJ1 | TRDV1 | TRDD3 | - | CALGSSPYTLGDRIDTDKLIF | TGTGCTCTTGGGTCGTCTCCCTACACGTTGGGGGATCGTATCGACACCGATAAACTCATCTTT
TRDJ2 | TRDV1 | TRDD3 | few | CALGEDNWVLGDTVTAQLFF | TGTGCTCTTGGGGAGGACAATTGGGTACTGGGGGATACAGTGACAGCACAACTCTTCTTT
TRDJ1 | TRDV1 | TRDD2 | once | CALGEFSYVGGFYTDKLIF | TGTGCTCTTGGGGAATTTTCCTACGTCGGGGGGTTTTACACCGATAAACTCATCTTT
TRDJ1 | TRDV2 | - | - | CACDTGVSNKLIF | TGTGCCTGTGACACCGGTGTGTCTAATAAACTCATCTTT
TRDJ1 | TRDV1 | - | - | CALGELKLPGLIQGTDKLIF | TGTGCTCTTGGGGAACTGAAACTACCCGGGCTGATCCAGGGCACCGATAAACTCATCTTT
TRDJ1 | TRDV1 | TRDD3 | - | CALGELPGYILGVLTDKRIF | TGTGCTCTTGGGGAACTCCCCGGATACATACTGGGGGTTCTCACCGATAAACGCATCTTT
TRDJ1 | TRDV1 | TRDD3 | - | CALGDHFTGGYLYTDKLIF | TGTGCTCTTGGGGACCACTTTACTGGGGGATACCTGTACACCGATAAACTCATCTTT
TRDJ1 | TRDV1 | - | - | CALWELMIGSDKLIF | TGTGCTCTTTGGGAACTCATGATTGGGAGCGATAAACTCATCTTT
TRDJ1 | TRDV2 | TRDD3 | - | CACDTNPGTGGSEPYTDKLIF | TGTGCCTGTGACACGAACCCAGGTACTGGGGGCTCGGAACCTTACACCGATAAACTCATCTTT
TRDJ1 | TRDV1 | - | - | CALGEYPGEIYTDKLIF | TGTGCTCTTGGGGAATATCCGGGGGAAATATACACCGATAAACTCATCTTT
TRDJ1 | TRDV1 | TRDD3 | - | CALGEPHPDPLLGIPRGELIF | TGTGCTCTTGGGGAACCCCACCCAGATCCCCTACTGGGGATCCCCAGGGGAGAGCTCATCTTT
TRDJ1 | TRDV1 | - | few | CALGDVLCYGGPSAPDKLIF | TGTGCTCTTGGGGACGTGTTGTGTTACGGGGGGCCCTCGGCGCCCGATAAACTCATCTTT
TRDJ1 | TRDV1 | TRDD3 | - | CALGEIRSYVLGDTDKLIF | TGTGCTCTTGGGGAAATTCGATCCTACGTACTGGGGGATACCGATAAACTCATCTTT
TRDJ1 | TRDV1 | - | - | CALGDAPSLDKLIF | TGTGCTCTTGGGGATGCCCCTTCCCTCGATAAACTCATCTTT
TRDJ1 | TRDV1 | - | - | CALGEGSPERAHNLIF | TGTGCTCTTGGGGAAGGGTCCCCCGAGCGGGCTCATAACCTCATCTTT
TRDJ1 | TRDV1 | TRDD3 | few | CALGEPPGDWGIPTKLIF | TGTGCTCTTGGGGAACCCCCAGGGGACTGGGGGATACCCACAAAACTCATCTTT
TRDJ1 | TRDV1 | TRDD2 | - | CALIVPGFPTRYTDKLIF | TGTGCTCTTATCGTCCCCGGGTTTCCTACGAGGTACACCGATAAACTCATCTTT
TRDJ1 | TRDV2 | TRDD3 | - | CACDPVLGDKNTDKLIF | TGTGCCTGTGACCCTGTACTGGGGGATAAAAACACCGATAAACTCATCTTT
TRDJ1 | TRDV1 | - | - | CALGEGKILRRDTGVYTDKLIF | TGTGCTCTTGGGGAAGGGAAAATCCTACGGAGGGATACAGGGGTCTACACCGATAAACTCATCTTT
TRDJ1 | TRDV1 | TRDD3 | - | CALGEPPTLGDRVTDKLIF | TGTGCTCTTGGGGAACCCCCTACACTGGGGGATCGGGTTACCGATAAACTCATCTTT